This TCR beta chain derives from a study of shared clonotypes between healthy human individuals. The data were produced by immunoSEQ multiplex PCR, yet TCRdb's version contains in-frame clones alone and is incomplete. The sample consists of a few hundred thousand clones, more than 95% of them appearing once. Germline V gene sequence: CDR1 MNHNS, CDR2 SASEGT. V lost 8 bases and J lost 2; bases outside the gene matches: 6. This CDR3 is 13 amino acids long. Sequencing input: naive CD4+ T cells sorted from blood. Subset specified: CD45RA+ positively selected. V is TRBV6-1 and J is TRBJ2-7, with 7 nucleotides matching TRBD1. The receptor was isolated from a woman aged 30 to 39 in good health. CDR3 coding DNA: TGTGCCAGCGTACTACAGGGGACCTACGAGCAGTACTTC. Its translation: CASVLQGTYEQYF.